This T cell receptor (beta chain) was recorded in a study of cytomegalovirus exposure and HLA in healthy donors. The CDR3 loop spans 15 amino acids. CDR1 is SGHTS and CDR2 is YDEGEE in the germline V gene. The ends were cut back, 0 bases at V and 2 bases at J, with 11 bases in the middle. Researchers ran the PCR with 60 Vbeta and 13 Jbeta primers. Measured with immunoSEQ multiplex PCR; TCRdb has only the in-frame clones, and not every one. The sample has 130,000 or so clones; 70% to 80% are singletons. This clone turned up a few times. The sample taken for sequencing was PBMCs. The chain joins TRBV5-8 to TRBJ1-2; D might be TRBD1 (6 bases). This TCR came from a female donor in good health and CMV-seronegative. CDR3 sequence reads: CASSLGQGRNYGYTF. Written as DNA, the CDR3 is TGTGCCAGCAGCTTGGGTCAGGGGCGCAACTATGGCTACACCTTC.